This T cell receptor beta chain is from a study of OX40 agonist ivuxolimab in advanced cancers. Study details: Three patients responded partially, comprising one with hepatocellular carcinoma and two with cutaneous melanoma. Whole-study findings and limits: CD8+ T cells (on average) carried more expanded clones than CD4+ T cells. Some patients who did not respond also had low normalized T-cell clonal expansion.

To note about this clone: Antigen specificity is unknown.

CDR1 is SNHLY, CDR2 FYNNEI, per germline. The V and J ends lost 4 bases and 5 bases, in that order; junction bases with no gene match: 4. CDR3 length: 15 residues. Libraries were prepared by immunoSEQ multiplex PCR; TCRdb keeps only in-frame clonotypes and omits some of them. The table has some 50,000 clones, about 88% seen once. The rearrangement links TRBV2 to TRBJ2-2, with 10 bases identical to TRBD2. The receptor comes from an adult with an advanced solid tumor such as melanoma, head and neck, liver or kidney cancer. The input for sequencing was CD4+ or CD8+ T cells sorted from blood, taken in a trial of the OX40 agonist ivuxolimab. The CDR3 spells CASSASGRTTGELFF. The CDR3 nucleotides read TGTGCCAGCAGTGCTAGCGGGAGAACTACCGGGGAGCTGTTTTTT. The whole variable domain, filled in from reference TRBV2 and TRBJ2-2, reads EPEVTQTPSHQVTQMGQEVILRCVPISNHLYFYWYRQILGQKVEFLVSFYNNEISEKSEIFDDQFSVERPDGSNFTLKIRSTKLEDSAMYFCASSASGRTTGELFFGEGSRLTVL.